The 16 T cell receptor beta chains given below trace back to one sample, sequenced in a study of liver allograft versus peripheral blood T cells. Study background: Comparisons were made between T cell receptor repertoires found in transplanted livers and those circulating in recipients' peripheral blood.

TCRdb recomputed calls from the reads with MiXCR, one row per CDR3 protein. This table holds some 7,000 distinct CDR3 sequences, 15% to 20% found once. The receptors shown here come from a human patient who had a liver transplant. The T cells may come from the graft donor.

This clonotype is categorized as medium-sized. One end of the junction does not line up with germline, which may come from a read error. CDR3: CASSVDSREKLFF. The CDR3 DNA sequence: TGTGCCAGTAGTGTAGACAGTCGGGAAAAACTGTTTTTT. This chain connects TRBV19 to TRBJ1-4; D is perhaps TRBD1 (5 bases). The CDR3 contains 13 residues. CDR1 and CDR2 (germline): LNHDA, SQIVND (reference sequence).

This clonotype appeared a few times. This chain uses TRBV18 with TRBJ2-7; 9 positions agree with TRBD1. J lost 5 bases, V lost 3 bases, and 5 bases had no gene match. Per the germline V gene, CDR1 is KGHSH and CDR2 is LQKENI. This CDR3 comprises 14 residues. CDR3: CASSPGQGVNEQYF. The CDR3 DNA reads TGTGCCAGCTCACCGGGACAGGGAGTCAACGAGCAGTACTTC.

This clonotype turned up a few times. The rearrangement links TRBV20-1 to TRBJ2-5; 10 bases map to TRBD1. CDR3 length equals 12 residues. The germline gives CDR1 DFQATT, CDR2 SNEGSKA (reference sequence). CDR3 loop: CSARDRGETQYF. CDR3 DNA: TGCAGCGCCCGGGACAGGGGAGAGACCCAGTACTTC.

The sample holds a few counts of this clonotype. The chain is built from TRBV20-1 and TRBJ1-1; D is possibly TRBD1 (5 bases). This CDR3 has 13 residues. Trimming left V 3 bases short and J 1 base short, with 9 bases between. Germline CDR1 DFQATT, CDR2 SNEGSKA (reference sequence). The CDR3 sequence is CSARQQENTEAFF. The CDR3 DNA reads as TGCAGTGCTAGGCAACAGGAGAACACTGAAGCTTTCTTT.

In DNA form, the CDR3 reads TGTGCCAGCAGCGCGGTCTGGGGAAGCGGTTTCACAGATACGCAGTATTTT. As protein: CASSAVWGSGFTDTQYF. The rearrangement joins TRBV7-2 to TRBJ2-3; tentative D call: TRBD2 (5 bases). The CDR3 spans 17 residues. CDR1 is SGHTA, CDR2 FQGNSA, per germline. V lost 5 bases to trimming and J lost 2 bases, with 20 bases between them.

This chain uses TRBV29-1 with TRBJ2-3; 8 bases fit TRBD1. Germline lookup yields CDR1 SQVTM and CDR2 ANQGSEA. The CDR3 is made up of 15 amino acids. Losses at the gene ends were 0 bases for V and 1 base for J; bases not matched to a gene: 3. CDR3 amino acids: CSVEEWGQGTDTQYF. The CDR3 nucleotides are TGCAGCGTTGAAGAGTGGGGACAGGGCACAGATACGCAGTATTTT.

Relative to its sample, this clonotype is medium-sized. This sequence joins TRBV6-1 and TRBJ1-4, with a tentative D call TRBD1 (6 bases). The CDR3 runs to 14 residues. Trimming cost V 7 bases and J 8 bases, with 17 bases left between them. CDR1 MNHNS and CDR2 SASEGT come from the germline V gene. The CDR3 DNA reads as TGTGCCAGCAAGGAATACAGGGCAGGAGAAAAACTGTTTTTT. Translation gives CASKEYRAGEKLFF.

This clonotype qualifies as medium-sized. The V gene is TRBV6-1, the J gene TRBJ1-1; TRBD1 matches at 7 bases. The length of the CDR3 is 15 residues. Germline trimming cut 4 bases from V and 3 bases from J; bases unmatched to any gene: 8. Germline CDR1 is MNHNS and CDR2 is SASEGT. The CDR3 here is CASSGQTGIYTEAFF. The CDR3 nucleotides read TGTGCCAGCAGTGGACAGACAGGGATTTACACTGAAGCTTTCTTT.

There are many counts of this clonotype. CDR3 region: CASSPGPPGVLHF. The CDR3 DNA reads as TGTGCCAGCTCACCCGGACCGCCCGGCGTCCTCCACTTT. The V and J genes are TRBV18 and TRBJ1-6; D is unresolved. V dropped 3 bases and J dropped 15 bases, with 15 bases sitting between them. The CDR3 spans 13 residues. Germline V gives CDR1 KGHSH, CDR2 LQKENI.

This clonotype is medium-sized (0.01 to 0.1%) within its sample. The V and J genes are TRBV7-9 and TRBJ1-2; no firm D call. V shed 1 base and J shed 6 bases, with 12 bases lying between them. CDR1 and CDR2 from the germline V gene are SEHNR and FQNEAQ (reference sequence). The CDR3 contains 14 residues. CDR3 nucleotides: TGTGCCAGCAGCTTAGTTGGTGCAGGAAATGGCTACACCTTC. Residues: CASSLVGAGNGYTF.

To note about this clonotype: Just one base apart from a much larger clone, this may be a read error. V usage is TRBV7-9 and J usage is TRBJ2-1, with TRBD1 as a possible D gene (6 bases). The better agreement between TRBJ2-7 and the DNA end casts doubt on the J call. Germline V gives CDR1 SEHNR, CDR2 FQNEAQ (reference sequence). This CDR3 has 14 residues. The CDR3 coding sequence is TGTGCCAGCAACCAAGGACAGCAAAGGGACGAGCAGTACTTC. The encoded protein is CASNQGQQRDEQYF.

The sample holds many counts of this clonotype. In DNA form, the CDR3 reads TGTGCCAGCAGTTTTGGACAGGGAGTTTCACCCCTCCACTTT. It translates to CASSFGQGVSPLHF. The chain links TRBV27 to TRBJ1-6; 8 bases fit TRBD1. The CDR3 is 14 amino acids. The V gene's germline CDR1 is MNHEY and CDR2 SMNVEV (reference sequence). Germline trimming cut 3 bases from V and 9 bases from J; bases unmatched to any gene: 4.

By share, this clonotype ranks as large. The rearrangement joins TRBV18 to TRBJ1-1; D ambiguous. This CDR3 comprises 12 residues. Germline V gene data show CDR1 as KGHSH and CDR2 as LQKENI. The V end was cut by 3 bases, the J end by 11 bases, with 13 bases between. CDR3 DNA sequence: TGTGCCAGCTCACCTCCAGATGGGAAGGCTTTCTTT. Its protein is CASSPPDGKAFF.

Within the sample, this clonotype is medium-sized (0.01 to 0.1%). The CDR3 DNA sequence: TGCAGCGTTGAGTTGATCCGGGGTAACAATGAGCAGTTCTTC. Translating it yields CSVELIRGNNEQFF. This chain joins TRBV29-1 and TRBJ2-1; weak D call: TRBD2 (5 bases). The CDR3 extends over 14 amino acids. CDR1 is SQVTM, CDR2 ANQGSEA, per germline. The V and J ends lost 3 bases and 5 bases respectively, with 14 bases between them.

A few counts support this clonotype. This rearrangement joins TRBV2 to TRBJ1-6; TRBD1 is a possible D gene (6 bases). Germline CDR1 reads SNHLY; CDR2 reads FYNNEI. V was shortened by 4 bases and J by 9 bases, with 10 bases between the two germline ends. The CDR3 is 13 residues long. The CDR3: CASSAAGVSPLHF. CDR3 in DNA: TGTGCCAGCAGTGCCGCAGGGGTTTCACCCCTCCACTTT.

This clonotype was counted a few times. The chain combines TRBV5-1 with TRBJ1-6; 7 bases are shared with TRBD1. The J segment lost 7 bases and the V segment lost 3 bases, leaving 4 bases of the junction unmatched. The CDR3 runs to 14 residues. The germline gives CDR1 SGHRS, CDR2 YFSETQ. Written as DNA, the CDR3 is TGCGCCAGCAGCTCCGGGACAGAAAATTCACCCCTCCACTTT. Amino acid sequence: CASSSGTENSPLHF.